A single sample gave rise to the 6 T cell receptor beta chains below, sequenced in a study of T cell responses to AZD1222 COVID-19 vaccine. Here immunoSEQ multiplex PCR was the method, and the copy in TCRdb shows in-frame clones only, minus some. Of 110,000 to 150,000 clones listed, approximately 83% were seen once; the top ten hold over 7%. Here the sequenced sample was peripheral blood, taken on day 0 of AZD1222 vaccination. The receptor set was obtained from an adult in good health.

The CDR3 DNA reads TGCGCCAGCAGTCAAAGTAAGACCAAGCGCAATGAGCAGTTCTTC. This gives the protein CASSQSKTKRNEQFF. The chain links TRBV23-1 to TRBJ2-1; D is uncertain. Being an ORF, TRBV23-1 has a function that is uncertain. The length of the CDR3 is 15 residues. V was clipped by 2 bases and J by 6 bases, with 14 bases between them.

In this sample, this clone turned up once. This chain links TRBV5-4 with TRBJ2-1; 9 nucleotides line up with TRBD2. The V gene end was trimmed by 0 bases and the J gene end by 9 bases; junction bases not matched to a gene: 10. The CDR3 runs 16 residues. Looked up from germline, CDR1 is SGHNT and CDR2 is YYREEE (reference sequence). The CDR3 sequence: CASSLAQLAGVGEQFF. CDR3 in DNA: TGTGCCAGCAGCTTGGCCCAGTTAGCGGGAGTGGGTGAGCAGTTCTTC.

CDR3 residues: CASSEGVGNTIYF. The CDR3 bases are TGTGCCAGCAGTGAAGGGGTAGGAAACACCATATATTTT. V is TRBV6-1 and J is TRBJ1-3; D uncertain. V was shortened by 1 base and J by 4 bases, with 5 bases between the two germline ends. The CDR3 sequence is 13 residues long. Germline-derived CDR1 and CDR2 are MNHNS and SASEGT.

This chain joins TRBV7-2 and TRBJ2-5, with 7 bases fitting TRBD1. The V segment lost 7 bases and the J segment 1 base; nucleotides outside the gene matches: 6. The CDR3 is made up of 14 amino acids. Germline V gene lookup returns CDR1 SGHTA and CDR2 FQGNSA. The CDR3 DNA sequence: TGTGCCAGCAACAGGGGACAGAGCCAAGAGACCCAGTACTTC. This gives the protein CASNRGQSQETQYF.

This clone was detected only once. The gene calls are TRBV28 and TRBJ1-1; no clear D gene. The CDR3 runs to 14 residues. The V end was cut by 1 base, the J end by 4 bases, with 10 bases between. Looked up from germline, CDR1 is MDHEN and CDR2 is SYDVKM. This CDR3 is CASSLFLGPTEAFF. The CDR3 DNA reads as TGTGCCAGCAGTTTATTTTTGGGTCCCACTGAAGCTTTCTTT. Supplemented by reference TRBV28 and TRBJ1-1, the full variable domain reads DVKVTQSSRYLVKRTGEKVFLECVQDMDHENMFWYRQDPGLGLRLIYFSYDVKMKEKGDIPEGYSVSREKKERFSLILESASTNQTSMYLCASSLFLGPTEAFFGQGTRLTVV.

The chain couples TRBV5-1 to TRBJ1-4, with a weak D call TRBD1 (5 bases). This CDR3 has 14 residues. V lost 2 bases and J lost 8, with 13 bases in between. CDR1 is SGHRS and CDR2 is YFSETQ in the germline V gene. CDR3 in DNA: TGCGCCAGCAGCTTTTTACAGGCTGGAGAAAAACTGTTTTTT. It yields the protein CASSFLQAGEKLFF.